This T cell receptor (beta chain) is drawn from a study of cytomegalovirus exposure and HLA in healthy donors. About the research overall: From HLA-typed donors, an early data release held tens of millions of unique TCRs.

Overall study results and limits: A list of about 160 TCR beta chains associated with cytomegalovirus was given. For most TCR sequences rarity was the rule, although some public TCRs occurred in many donors.

Looked up from germline, CDR1 is SGHTA and CDR2 is FQGNSA. Trimming took off 3 bases at V and 2 bases at J, with 15 bases between the two ends. The CDR3 spans 16 residues. Use of 60 Vbeta and 13 Jbeta primers characterized the PCR. Assay: immunoSEQ multiplex PCR; the TCRdb copy retains only in-frame clones and omits some. Recorded for this sample: about 130,000 clones. Healthy bone marrow donors made up the cohort. Regarding this clone: As yet, its antigen is unknown.

Material for sequencing was PBMCs. The receptor comes from a woman in her thirties or forties in good health and CMV-seronegative. The V call is TRBV7-2, the J call TRBJ2-3; tentative D call: TRBD2 (6 bases). The CDR3 DNA reads TGTGCCAGCAGCTTTTACGGGAGACGAATCACAGATACGCAGTATTTT. This codes for CASSFYGRRITDTQYF. The full variable domain, in which reference TRBV7-2 and TRBJ2-3 provide the parts outside the CDR3, is GAGVSQSPSNKVTEKGKDVELRCDPISGHTALYWYRQSLGQGLEFLIYFQGNSAPDKSGLPSDRFSAERTGGSVSTLTIQRTQQEDSAVYLCASSFYGRRITDTQYFGPGTRLTVL.